This note documents a single TCR beta chain sequence. The target antigen is unknown. At one end, the junction sequence differs from germline, possibly due to a read error. Per the germline V gene, CDR1 is MNHEY and CDR2 is SMNVEV (reference sequence). This CDR3 comprises 15 residues. The sample belongs to a study of cytomegalovirus exposure and HLA in healthy donors. Study-wide results and limits: In a later analysis, parvovirus B19, influenza, CMV and Epstein-Barr virus appeared linked to several top co-occurrence clusters. TCR association rates varied by HLA locus in a later analysis, with DRB1 highest and HLA-C lowest. Further analysis, carried out later, found HLA-associated TCR beta chains more clonally expanded than equally common other chains.

PCR involved 60 Vbeta and 13 Jbeta primers. The data were produced by immunoSEQ multiplex PCR, yet TCRdb's version contains in-frame clones alone and is incomplete. The sample contains about 170,000 clones, 80% to 90% of which appear only once. The chain is built from TRBV27 and TRBJ2-5; D is possibly TRBD1 (5 bases). Source material: PBMCs. This TCR came from a young man in good health and CMV-seropositive. The CDR3 sequence is CASGLSWGSQETQYF. The CDR3 nucleotides read TGTGCCAGCGGTTTAAGTTGGGGCAGCCAAGAGACCCAGTACTTC.